This TCR beta chain was sequenced in a study of cytomegalovirus exposure and HLA in healthy donors. PCR involved 60 Vbeta and 13 Jbeta primers. Profiled with immunoSEQ multiplex PCR; TCRdb holds only in-frame clones, not every one. Found here are 150,000 to 200,000 clones, more than 65% of them singletons; the top ten hold 1.5% to 2%. V was trimmed by 0 bases and J by 3 bases, leaving 8 bases between them. This CDR3 region has 14 residues. Per the germline V gene, CDR1 is LGHNA and CDR2 is YSLEER. General observations from the study: Researchers catalogued approximately 170 TCR beta chains as cytomegalovirus-associated. It was shown in a later analysis that HLA-associated TCR beta chains were more clonally expanded than other, equally common chains.

Comments on this clone: The target antigen is unknown.

Samples came from healthy bone marrow donors. The chain links TRBV4-3 to TRBJ1-2; a possible D gene is TRBD1 (6 bases). The TCR sequence derives from a woman aged 30 to 39 in good health and CMV-seronegative. The material sequenced was PBMCs. The CDR3 loop reads CASSQDAGDYGYTF. CDR3 in DNA: TGCGCCAGCAGCCAAGACGCAGGGGACTATGGCTACACCTTC.